These T cell receptor beta chains were read from a single sample in a study of TIL therapy for anti-PD-1-resistant metastatic lung cancer. Generated by immunoSEQ multiplex PCR, the TCRdb table keeps only in-frame clones and is missing some. The sample lists 57,000 or so clones, around nine tenths occurring once. This specimen consisted of blood, obtained at baseline. These receptors all come from a person aged 25-85 years with non-small cell lung cancer. Each CDR3 is given with its conserved first and last residue. The D gene is left open where the match is weak. Size tells how often a clone was seen (once, few, many) or the class of an expanded clone, and some rows leave it out.

size: -; V: TRBV6-5; D: -; J: TRBJ2-6; DNA: TGTGCCAGCAGTTATGGGGGTTCTGGGGCCAACGTCCTGACTTTC; CDR3: CASSYGGSGANVLTF
size: -; V: TRBV28; D: TRBD1; J: TRBJ2-2; DNA: TGTGCCAGCAGTTCTCAGGGGGCGCCTGCCGGGGAGCTGTTTTTT; CDR3: CASSSQGAPAGELFF
size: -; V: TRBV18; D: TRBD2; J: TRBJ2-3; DNA: TGTGCCAGCTCTCCAAACCCCGGCGGACTAGCGGGAGTCGCGAATACGCAGTATTTT; CDR3: CASSPNPGGLAGVANTQYF
size: -; V: TRBV27; D: TRBD2; J: TRBJ2-1; DNA: TGTGCCAGCAGTTTATCGTACTACCGGAACTCGGAGAGCCAGCGGGGGGGCAATGAGCAGTTCTTC; CDR3: CASSLSYYRNSESQRGGNEQFF
size: -; V: TRBV27; D: -; J: TRBJ1-4; DNA: TGTGCCAGCAGTTTATCGTATCGCACAGGGAATGAAAAACTGTTTTTT; CDR3: CASSLSYRTGNEKLFF
size: -; V: TRBV6-5; D: TRBD2; J: TRBJ2-2; DNA: TGTGCCAGCCTCCAGCGGGGGGGCCCCGTCGGGGAGCTGTTTTTT; CDR3: CASLQRGGPVGELFF
size: once; V: TRBV19; D: -; J: TRBJ2-5; DNA: TGTGCCAGTAGCCCAGACTATCAAGAGACCCAGTACTTC; CDR3: CASSPDYQETQYF
size: -; V: TRBV30; D: -; J: TRBJ1-6; DNA: TGTGCCTGGAGTGTACCGGATTCACCCCTCCACTTT; CDR3: CAWSVPDSPLHF
size: -; V: TRBV10-3; D: -; J: TRBJ1-1; DNA: TGTGCCATCAGTGAGGCTATGAACACTGAAGCTTTCTTT; CDR3: CAISEAMNTEAFF
size: -; V: TRBV19; D: -; J: TRBJ2-2; DNA: TGTGCCAGTAGTAAACTAGATCTGAACACCGGGGAGCTGTTTTTT; CDR3: CASSKLDLNTGELFF
size: -; V: TRBV18; D: -; J: TRBJ2-1; DNA: TGTGCCAGCTCACCACCGGGAATCACTCTTACTTACAATGAGCAGTTCTTC; CDR3: CASSPPGITLTYNEQFF
size: -; V: TRBV7-2; D: TRBD1; J: TRBJ2-7; DNA: TGTGCCAGCAGCGCTGCACGGGACAGTTCGACCTACGAGCAGTACTTC; CDR3: CASSAARDSSTYEQYF
size: -; V: TRBV6-5; D: -; J: TRBJ1-1; DNA: TGTGCCAGCAGGAGGTATCCGGGGGCTGGGACTGAAGCTTTCTTT; CDR3: CASRRYPGAGTEAFF
size: -; V: TRBV7-8; D: -; J: TRBJ1-3; DNA: TGTGCCAGCAGCTCCCTTGCGTCTGGAAACACCATATATTTT; CDR3: CASSSLASGNTIYF
size: -; V: TRBV20-1; D: -; J: TRBJ2-5; DNA: TGCAGTGCTAGTGACTCCCGAGGGGAGACCCAGTACTTC; CDR3: CSASDSRGETQYF
size: -; V: TRBV28; D: -; J: TRBJ1-5; DNA: TGTGCCAGCAGTTTATATAATCTTGGACCTTCTTCTAGCAATCAGCCCCAGCATTTT; CDR3: CASSLYNLGPSSSNQPQHF
size: once; V: TRBV2; D: -; J: TRBJ1-1; DNA: TGTGCCAGCAGCCAAAGTTCGGCTGTTAACACTGAAGCTTTCTTT; CDR3: CASSQSSAVNTEAFF
size: -; V: TRBV6-5; D: TRBD1; J: TRBJ1-1; DNA: TGTGCCAGCAGAACGGACAGGGAGAGTCAAGTTTTCTTT; CDR3: CASRTDRESQVFF
size: -; V: TRBV19; D: TRBD2; J: TRBJ2-1; DNA: TGTGCCAGTAGTATCCCCGGGGGGGCTCAAATAGAGCAGTTCTTC; CDR3: CASSIPGGAQIEQFF
size: -; V: TRBV28; D: -; J: TRBJ2-2; DNA: TGTGCCAGCAGCTCCCTCTATTGGGCCAGATCGAACACCGGGGAGCTGTTTTTT; CDR3: CASSSLYWARSNTGELFF
size: -; V: TRBV24-1; D: -; J: TRBJ1-4; DNA: TGTGCCACCAGTGATCCGGGCGACGACGAATTTAAACTGTTTTTT; CDR3: CATSDPGDDEFKLFF
size: -; V: TRBV27; D: -; J: TRBJ2-7; DNA: TGTGCCAGCAGAGATTGGGTGGACAACGAGCAGTACTTC; CDR3: CASRDWVDNEQYF